This T cell receptor beta chain was documented in a study of blood T cell repertoires in COVID-19. Original handling: Reference gene primer amplification gave nucleated cell count estimates. Libraries were prepared by immunoSEQ multiplex PCR; TCRdb keeps only in-frame clonotypes and omits some of them. V, J and clone size reflect that table, while D and trimming were determined from the DNA. The repertoire holds roughly 74,000 clones, about 88% seen once, with less than 3% in the top ten. Germline V gene sequence: CDR1 ENHRY, CDR2 SYGVKD. CDR3 length equals 14 residues. Trimming removed 3 bases at V and 4 bases at J, with 9 bases between.

The V call is TRBV10-3, the J call TRBJ1-4, with D maybe TRBD1 (5 bases). The sequenced sample was peripheral blood. The receptor was isolated from a man between 70 and 80 years old with active or convalescent COVID-19. CDR3 protein: CAISEGQDNEKLFF. The CDR3 bases are TGTGCCATCAGTGAAGGACAAGATAATGAAAAACTGTTTTTT.